This T cell receptor (beta chain) is from a study of blood T cell repertoires in COVID-19. Study information: Collection of acute and convalescent COVID-19 samples took place in the United States, Italy and Spain. The analysed material was cDNA or gDNA that came from T cells, B-cell-depleted T cells, or PBMCs.

Study processing details: Quantification of nucleated cells was approximated via reference gene primer amplification. The repertoire was sequenced with immunoSEQ multiplex PCR; TCRdb's copy has only in-frame clones and lacks some. V and J calls and clone size are those listed in that table; D and trimming were worked out from the DNA. The table has approximately 410,000 clones, 75% to 90% seen once; the top ten hold over 1.3%. V lost 3 bases to trimming and J lost 2 bases; unmatched junction nucleotides: 0. Looked up from germline, CDR1 is SGHTS and CDR2 is YDEGEE. This CDR3 comprises 13 residues. J is TRBJ1-2 and V is TRBV5-8; TRBD1 matches at 8 bases. The receptor was isolated from a woman in her twenties or thirties with active or convalescent COVID-19. The sample was peripheral blood. The CDR3 sequence is CASSWTGNYGYTF. The CDR3 region has the DNA TGTGCCAGCAGCTGGACAGGGAACTATGGCTACACCTTC.